This section outlines one TCR beta chain sequence together with its context. The data were obtained in a study of blood T cell repertoires in COVID-19. The repertoire was sequenced with immunoSEQ multiplex PCR; TCRdb's copy has only in-frame clones and lacks some. This table holds under 250,000 clones, around four fifths found once. The sample taken for sequencing was PBMCs or T cells enriched from blood (not recorded which). The sequence was obtained from a woman aged 40 to 50 who had been exposed to COVID-19.

The CDR3: CASSVSHRTQPQHF. The CDR3 DNA reads as TGTGCCAGCAGTGTCTCCCACAGGACTCAGCCCCAGCATTTT. The chain carries TRBV2 and TRBJ1-5; possible D gene TRBD1, 5 bases. The V gene's germline CDR1 is SNHLY and CDR2 FYNNEI. This CDR3 region has 14 residues. V was shortened by 4 bases and J by 6 bases, with 13 bases between the two germline ends.